The present entry profiles one T cell receptor (beta chain) with its context. Its specific antigen is unknown. This may come from a read error, since a much larger clone is one base off. Sequencing was carried out with an Illumina HiSeq 1500. The public reads were quality trimmed at Q25 with fastp and then assembled into clones with MiXCR by TCRdb, keeping productive beta chains. When rows share a CDR3 protein, they turn into one entry using the most common DNA and genes. Within this sample are a few hundred thousand distinct CDR3 sequences, with over 15% of them counted one time only. Of the sample, about 45% is held by the ten largest clones. V is shortened by 6 bases, J by 1 base, and the region joining them spans 14 bases. Counted from cysteine to phenylalanine, this CDR3 has 15 amino acids. This entry keeps only the CDR3 DNA: 45 bases, framed from base 1. CDR1 and CDR2, per the germline V gene, are MNHEY and SVGEGT.

The data are from a study of T cell repertoires in cytomegalovirus infection (dated 2019 in TCRdb). About the study as a whole: Because public TCR beta signatures pointed to carriage of CMV infection together with the matching HLA type, the HLA type of each donor mattered for the analysis.

Overall results and qualifications from the work: The ex vivo response was dominated by HLA-C-restricted CMV-specific TCR beta clonotypes, which also provided the single most frequent clonotype in two of eight donors. In both this cohort and an independent roughly 330-donor cohort, the cumulative frequency of public TCR beta family members distinguished carriers of CMV infection plus the relevant HLA type.

Input material: CD8+ T cells from PBMCs. The chain uses TRBV6-2 or TRBV6-3 and TRBJ2-3; matching of 6 bases hints at TRBD2 as the D gene. This receptor was obtained from a human donor in good health (CMV status not recorded). Some clones in this sample may be carry-over from other donors' samples. DNA sequence: TGTGCCAGCAGCCCTCTAGCGTGGGGCACAGATACGCAGTATTTT. This translates into CASSPLAWGTDTQYF.